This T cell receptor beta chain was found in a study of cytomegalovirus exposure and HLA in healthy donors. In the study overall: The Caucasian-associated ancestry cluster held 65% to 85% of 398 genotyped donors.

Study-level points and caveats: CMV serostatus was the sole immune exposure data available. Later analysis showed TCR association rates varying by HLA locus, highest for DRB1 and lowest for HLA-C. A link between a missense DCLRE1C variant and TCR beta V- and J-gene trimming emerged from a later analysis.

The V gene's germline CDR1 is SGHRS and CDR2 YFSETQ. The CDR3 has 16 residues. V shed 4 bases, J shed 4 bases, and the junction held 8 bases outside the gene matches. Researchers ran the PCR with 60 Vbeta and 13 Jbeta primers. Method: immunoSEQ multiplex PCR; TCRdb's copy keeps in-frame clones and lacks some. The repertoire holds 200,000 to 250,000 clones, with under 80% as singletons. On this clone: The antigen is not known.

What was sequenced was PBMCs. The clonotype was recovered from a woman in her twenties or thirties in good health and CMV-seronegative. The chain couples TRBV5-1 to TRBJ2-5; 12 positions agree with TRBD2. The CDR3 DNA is TGCGCCAGCAGCCAGAGCCTAGCGGGGGGGGGAGAGACCCAGTACTTC. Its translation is CASSQSLAGGGETQYF.